One and the same sample provided the 32 T cell receptor beta chains below, sequenced in a study of T cells in Graves' hyperthyroidism and ophthalmopathy. The TCR beta CDR3 regions underwent amplification using RNA transcripts as the source. RT-PCR in the first round (using the HTBI primer set) targeted the TCR CDR3. Using its own MiXCR run on the multiplex PCR reads, TCRdb lists one record per CDR3 protein. The profile shows hundreds of thousands of distinct CDR3 sequences, under 20% of them singletons. The sample was blood. All receptors derive from a woman between 18 and 30 years old with Graves' ophthalmopathy.

This clonotype occurred many times. At one boundary the junction diverges from the germline segment, which might be a read error. The CDR3 region is CASSPDRGDQPQHF. The CDR3 nucleotides read TGTGCCAGCAGTCCGGACAGAGGGGATCAGCCCCAGCATTTT. The J gene is TRBJ1-5, the V gene TRBV5-1; possible D gene TRBD1, 6 bases. The CDR3 length is 14 residues. The V gene's germline CDR1 is SGHRS and CDR2 YFSETQ.

This clonotype was found many times. This chain connects TRBV28 to TRBJ2-3, with D perhaps assigned TRBD1 or TRBD2 (5 bases each). The CDR3 runs to 13 residues. Germline V gives CDR1 MDHEN, CDR2 SYDVKM. The germline V and J ends were trimmed by 6 bases and 5 bases, with 12 bases remaining between them. The chain's CDR3 is CASSRGDLDTQYF. The CDR3 nucleotides read TGTGCCAGCAGCCGAGGGGATCTAGATACGCAGTATTTT.

The sample holds a few counts of this clonotype. The gene calls are TRBV9 and TRBJ2-5; 8 bases match TRBD2. The CDR3 sequence is 12 residues long. CDR1 SGDLS and CDR2 YYNGEE come from the germline V gene. Trimming cost V 3 bases and J 5 bases; bases outside gene matches: 0. The CDR3 reads CASSAGGETQYF. The CDR3 DNA sequence: TGTGCCAGCAGCGCGGGAGGGGAGACCCAGTACTTC.

V is TRBV4-1 and J is TRBJ1-2; D gene uncertain. Trimming shortened V by 1 base and J by 4 bases, and 7 bases separated the two germline ends. Germline-derived CDR1 and CDR2 are MGHRA and YSYEKL. The CDR3 covers 13 residues. CDR3 bases: TGCGCCAGCAGCCAAGCGCAAATCTATGGCTACACCTTC. It specifies CASSQAQIYGYTF.

The chain combines TRBV6-1 with TRBJ1-6, with 8 bases matching TRBD1. The J segment lost 6 bases and the V segment lost 10 bases, leaving 11 bases of the junction unmatched. Germline assignment: CDR1 MNHNS and CDR2 SASEGT. The CDR3 extends over 15 amino acids. The CDR3 loop reads CATQVQGARNSPLHF. CDR3 in DNA: TGTGCCACCCAAGTCCAGGGGGCTCGTAATTCACCCCTCCACTTT.

This clonotype came up many times. The chain employs TRBV28 and TRBJ1-1; the match to TRBD1 covers 9 bases. The CDR3 consists of 14 residues. With V trimmed by 6 bases and J by 1 base, 3 bases remained unmatched. Germline V lookup: CDR1 MDHEN, CDR2 SYDVKM. CDR3 loop: CASRDRGANTEAFF. The CDR3 nucleotides are TGTGCCAGCAGGGACAGGGGAGCGAACACTGAAGCTTTCTTT.

This clonotype was recorded a few times. This sequence joins TRBV27 and TRBJ1-2, with D perhaps TRBD1 (5 bases). V was cut by 5 bases and J by 4 bases, with 20 bases left in between. Germline loops: CDR1 MNHEY, CDR2 SMNVEV (reference sequence). The CDR3 runs 16 residues. The CDR3 DNA reads as TGTGCCAGCAGTGGTACAAGGACTGGGGGGGGCTATGGCTACACCTTC. Translation gives CASSGTRTGGGYGYTF.

This clonotype showed up many times. CDR3 in DNA: TGTGCCAGCAGGCGGGACAGGGGGTCAGATACGCAGTATTTT. As protein: CASRRDRGSDTQYF. This chain joins TRBV5-8 and TRBJ2-3; 11 nucleotides align to TRBD1. Trimming at V came to 5 bases and at J to 4 bases, leaving 3 bases not matched to a gene. The germline gives CDR1 SGHTS, CDR2 YDEGEE. This CDR3 is built from 14 residues. Complete variable domain (other parts from reference TRBV5-8 and TRBJ2-3): EAGVTQSPTHLIKTRGQQATLRCSPISGHTSVYWYQQALGLGLQFLLWYDEGEERNRGNFPPRFSGRQFPNYSSELNVNALELEDSALYLCASRRDRGSDTQYFGPGTRLTVL.

This clonotype was detected many times. The V and J genes are TRBV13 and TRBJ1-2; D uncertain. Deletions cut 4 bases from V and 2 bases from J, with 14 bases between. Germline-derived CDR1 and CDR2 are PRHDT and FYEKMQ (reference sequence). The CDR3 covers 15 residues. DNA of the CDR3: TGTGCCAGCAGCTCACACGACGGCCCCAACTATGGCTACACCTTC. Translated, it gives CASSSHDGPNYGYTF.

CDR3 in DNA: TGTGCCAGCAGTTTGGAGGGGCGGGGGACCCAGTACTTC. Encoded protein: CASSLEGRGTQYF. The V gene is TRBV12-3 or TRBV12-4, the J gene TRBJ2-5, with D possibly TRBD2 on 6 matching bases. This CDR3 region has 13 residues. V gave up 3 bases and J gave up 7 bases, with 12 bases separating them.

The chain recombines TRBV19 with TRBJ2-7; 7 bases are shared with TRBD1. The CDR3 consists of 14 residues. After removal of 4 bases from V and 3 bases from J, the junction contained 6 bases not matched to a gene. The germline gives CDR1 LNHDA, CDR2 SQIVND (reference sequence). CDR3 nucleotides: TGTGCCAGTAGTAAGACCGGACAGGTCTACGAGCAGTACTTC. The encoded protein is CASSKTGQVYEQYF.

This clonotype was counted at least ten times. The rearrangement links TRBV28 to TRBJ1-1; unclear D gene. Trimming shortened V by 5 bases and J by 2 bases, and 21 bases separated the two germline ends. In germline, CDR1 is MDHEN, CDR2 SYDVKM. The CDR3 is made up of 17 amino acids. The CDR3 loop is CASSPVQRASGNTEAFF. CDR3 nucleotides: TGTGCCAGCAGTCCCGTCCAAAGGGCGAGTGGAAACACTGAAGCTTTCTTT.

This clonotype was seen a handful of times. This may be a read error: a much more frequent sequence differs by one nucleotide. The chain couples TRBV11-2 to TRBJ1-1; no clear D. The CDR3 covers 15 residues. Per the germline V gene, CDR1 is SGHAT and CDR2 is FQNNGV. The CDR3 nucleotides read TGTGCCAGCAGCTTACCCCGTGGAGGGAACACTGAAGCTTCCTTT. As protein: CASSLPRGGNTEASF. Filled out from reference TRBV11-2 and TRBJ1-1, the complete variable domain reads EAGVAQSPRYKIIEKRQSVAFWCNPISGHATLYWYQQILGQGPKLLIQFQNNGVVDDSQLPKDRFSAERLKGVDSTLKIQPAKLEDSAVYLCASSLPRGGNTEASFGQGTRLTVV.

This clonotype was picked up many times. The chain links TRBV7-2 to TRBJ2-7; maybe TRBD2 (5 bases). The CDR3 runs 14 residues. Germline loops: CDR1 SGHTA, CDR2 FQGNSA. V was clipped by 2 bases and J by 5 bases, with 13 bases between them. The CDR3 sequence is CASSLTDWTHEQYF. The CDR3 DNA is TGTGCCAGCAGCTTAACGGACTGGACCCACGAGCAGTACTTC. Full variable domain (rest looked up from reference TRBV7-2 and TRBJ2-7): GAGVSQSPSNKVTEKGKDVELRCDPISGHTALYWYRQSLGQGLEFLIYFQGNSAPDKSGLPSDRFSAERTGGSVSTLTIQRTQQEDSAVYLCASSLTDWTHEQYFGPGTRLTVT.

V gene TRBV9 combines with J gene TRBJ2-2; 9 positions match TRBD2. The germline CDR1 and CDR2 sequences are SGDLS and YYNGEE. V dropped 3 bases and J dropped 1; count of bases not matched to a gene: 4. The CDR3 is 16 residues long. The CDR3 is CASSARLAENTGELFF. As DNA, the CDR3 is TGTGCCAGCAGCGCTAGACTAGCGGAGAACACCGGGGAGCTGTTTTTT.

In this sample, this clonotype turned up many times. CDR3 amino acids: CASSPGRDFSSYNEQFF. Here the CDR3 DNA reads TGTGCCAGCAGTCCGGGGAGGGACTTTAGCTCCTACAATGAGCAGTTCTTC. The V call is TRBV28, the J call TRBJ2-1; 7 bases match TRBD2. The V segment lost 5 bases and the J segment 0 bases; nucleotides outside the gene matches: 10. CDR3 length: 17 residues. Germline CDR1 and CDR2: MDHEN and SYDVKM.

This clonotype was detected a few times. V gene TRBV15 combines with J gene TRBJ2-5; maybe TRBD2 (6 bases). Trimming removed 2 bases at V and 5 bases at J, with 9 bases between. This CDR3 contains 13 residues. CDR1 and CDR2 from the germline V gene are LNHNV and YYDKDF (reference sequence). For the CDR3, the DNA is TGTGCCACCAGCAGAAAGGGGAGGGAGACCCAGTACTTC. Encoded protein: CATSRKGRETQYF.

The genes are TRBV29-1 and TRBJ2-7, with D possibly matching TRBD1 (5 bases). Trimming cost V 5 bases and J 1 base, with 9 bases left between them. Germline-derived CDR1 and CDR2 are SQVTM and ANQGSEA. This CDR3 spans 12 amino acids. CDR3 DNA sequence: TGCAGCGTTTCAGGGTTATCCTACGAGCAGTACTTC. As protein: CSVSGLSYEQYF.

The chain links TRBV5-1 to TRBJ1-4, with 7 bases aligning to TRBD1. Trimming at V came to 0 bases and at J to 7 bases, leaving 6 bases not matched to a gene. Germline CDR1 SGHRS, CDR2 YFSETQ. CDR3 size: 15 residues. The CDR3 DNA reads as TGCGCCAGCAGCTTGGATGGCAGGGGGAGTGAAAAACTGTTTTTT. Translation gives CASSLDGRGSEKLFF.

This clonotype was detected ten times or more. The chain carries TRBV7-3 and TRBJ2-3; a weak D match, TRBD1 (6 bases). This CDR3 is built from 15 residues. Trimming removed 2 bases from V and 4 bases from J, with 13 bases in between. Germline CDR1 SGHTA, CDR2 FQGTGA. For the CDR3, the DNA is TGTGCCAGCAGCTTAGGATACAGGGTCCCAGATACGCAGTATTTT. Encoded protein: CASSLGYRVPDTQYF.

This clonotype was counted a few times. The chain is built from TRBV24-1 and TRBJ1-2; D is unresolved. V was cut by 1 base and J by 1 base, with 6 bases left in between. The CDR3 covers 14 residues. Germline CDR1 reads KGHDR; CDR2 reads SFDVKD. The CDR3 nucleotides read TGTGCCACCAGTGATTTTGGGGTTAACTATGGCTACACCTTC. Translation: CATSDFGVNYGYTF.

This clonotype was observed at least ten times. The chain joins TRBV6-2 or TRBV6-3 to TRBJ2-7, with D uncertain. The V gene's germline CDR1 is MNHEY and CDR2 SVGEGT. The CDR3 sequence is 15 residues long. Trimming pared 4 bases from V and 2 bases from J, leaving 15 bases between. CDR3 bases: TGTGCCAGCAGTTCTACAACGGCAGTGGCCTACGAGCAGTACTTC. It specifies CASSSTTAVAYEQYF.

This chain links TRBV7-3 with TRBJ2-7; 13 nucleotides line up with TRBD2. The V segment lost 5 bases and the J segment 7 bases; nucleotides outside the gene matches: 20. CDR3 size: 19 residues. From germline, CDR1 is SGHTA and CDR2 FQGTGA. The CDR3 DNA reads as TGTGCCAGCAGCCCCCTCGGGGGTGGACTAGCGGGAGACGAGAGAGAGCAGTACTTC. This codes for CASSPLGGGLAGDEREQYF. Full variable domain (remainder filled in from reference TRBV7-3 and TRBJ2-7): GAGVSQTPSNKVTEKGKYVELRCDPISGHTALYWYRQSLGQGPEFLIYFQGTGAADDSGLPNDRFFAVRPEGSVSTLKIQRTERGDSAVYLCASSPLGGGLAGDEREQYFGPGTRLTVT.

About this clonotype: A much larger clonotype is one base distant, so this may be a read error. The V call is TRBV28, the J call TRBJ1-1; D perhaps matches TRBD1 (6 bases). Germline CDR1 and CDR2: MDHEN and SYDVKM. The CDR3 covers 15 residues. CDR3 nucleotides: TGTGCCTGCAGAACAGGGTGGCCCATGAACACTGAAGCTTTCTTT. It codes for CACRTGWPMNTEAFF.

CDR3 DNA sequence: TGTGCCAGCAGCAAGGGGGACAGGACCTATGGCTACACCTTC. Amino acids: CASSKGDRTYGYTF. V gene TRBV5-6 combines with J gene TRBJ1-2; 8 bases align to TRBD1. The germline gives CDR1 SGHDT, CDR2 YYEEEE. The CDR3 length is 14 residues. V gave up 4 bases and J gave up 4 bases; unmatched junction bases: 6.

This clonotype was observed a few times. The chain links TRBV7-3 to TRBJ2-1; TRBD2 aligns across 14 bases. Germline V gene sequence: CDR1 SGHTA, CDR2 FQGTGA. J was trimmed by 8 bases and V by 5 bases; bases with no gene match: 8. The CDR3 runs to 16 residues. The CDR3 DNA follows: TGTGCCAGCAGCGTCGTAGGGACTAGCGGGAGCCATGAGCAGTTCTTC. Its protein product is CASSVVGTSGSHEQFF.

J is TRBJ1-5 and V is TRBV2; perhaps TRBD1 as D (6 bases). The CDR3 consists of 15 residues. Per germline, CDR1 SNHLY and CDR2 FYNNEI. V was pared by 6 bases and J by 0 bases, with 12 bases between. Written as DNA, the CDR3 is TGTGCCAGCAGACAAGGGGGTCTTAGCAATCAGCCCCAGCATTTT. Its protein product is CASRQGGLSNQPQHF.

This clonotype was picked up a small number of times. The V and J genes are TRBV9 and TRBJ2-7; TRBD2 might be the D (5 bases). The CDR3 loop spans 15 amino acids. Germline V CDR1 and CDR2: SGDLS, YYNGEE. Trimming removed 3 bases at V and 5 bases at J, with 18 bases between. CDR3 in amino acids: CASSGRKGVTDEQYF. CDR3 nucleotides: TGTGCCAGCAGCGGGAGGAAGGGAGTTACCGACGAGCAGTACTTC.

This clonotype showed up many times. This chain's CDR3 is CASSETAPNEQFF. The CDR3 nucleotides read TGTGCCAGCAGTGAAACGGCCCCTAATGAGCAGTTCTTC. The chain combines TRBV2 with TRBJ2-1, with D unresolved. CDR3 length: 13 amino acids. From germline, CDR1 is SNHLY and CDR2 FYNNEI. Trimming cost V 2 bases and J 7 bases, with 9 bases left between them.

Many counts were recorded for this clonotype. The chain is built from TRBV12-3 or TRBV12-4 and TRBJ1-2; a possible D gene is TRBD1 (5 bases). The CDR3 has 14 amino acids. V lost 3 bases to trimming and J lost 6 bases, with 14 bases between them. CDR3 protein: CASSLGLIPDGYTF. The DNA for the CDR3 is TGTGCCAGCAGTTTGGGACTTATTCCTGATGGCTACACCTTC.

CDR3 amino acids: CSVEDPDRTSYNEQFF. The DNA for the CDR3 is TGCAGCGTTGAAGATCCGGACAGAACCTCCTACAATGAGCAGTTCTTC. This chain uses TRBV29-1 with TRBJ2-1, with a tentative D call TRBD1 (6 bases). The CDR3 totals 16 residues. The germline CDR1 and CDR2 sequences are SQVTM and ANQGSEA. V lost 0 bases to trimming and J lost 0 bases, with 12 bases between them.

This clonotype was detected ten times or more. J is TRBJ2-5 and V is TRBV7-8, with TRBD2 matching 7 bases. CDR3 length equals 15 residues. J gave up 5 bases and V 1 base, and 7 bases lay outside the gene matches. Per germline, CDR1 SGHVS and CDR2 FQNEAQ. Here the CDR3 DNA reads TGTGCCAGCAGCTTAGATGGCGGGAGTTGGGAGACCCAGTACTTC. Protein: CASSLDGGSWETQYF.